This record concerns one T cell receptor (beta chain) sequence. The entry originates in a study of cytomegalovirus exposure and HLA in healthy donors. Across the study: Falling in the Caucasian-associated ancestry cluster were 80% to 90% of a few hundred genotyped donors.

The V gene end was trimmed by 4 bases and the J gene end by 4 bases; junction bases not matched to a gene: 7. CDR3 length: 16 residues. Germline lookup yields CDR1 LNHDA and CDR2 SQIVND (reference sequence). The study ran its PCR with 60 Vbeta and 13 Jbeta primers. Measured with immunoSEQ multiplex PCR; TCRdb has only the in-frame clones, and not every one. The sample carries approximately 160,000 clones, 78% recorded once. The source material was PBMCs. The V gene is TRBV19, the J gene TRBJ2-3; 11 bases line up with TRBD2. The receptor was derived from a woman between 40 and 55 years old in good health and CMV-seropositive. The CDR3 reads CASSTLAGGLSDTQYF. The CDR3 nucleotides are TGTGCCAGTAGTACTTTAGCGGGGGGGTTATCAGATACGCAGTATTTT.